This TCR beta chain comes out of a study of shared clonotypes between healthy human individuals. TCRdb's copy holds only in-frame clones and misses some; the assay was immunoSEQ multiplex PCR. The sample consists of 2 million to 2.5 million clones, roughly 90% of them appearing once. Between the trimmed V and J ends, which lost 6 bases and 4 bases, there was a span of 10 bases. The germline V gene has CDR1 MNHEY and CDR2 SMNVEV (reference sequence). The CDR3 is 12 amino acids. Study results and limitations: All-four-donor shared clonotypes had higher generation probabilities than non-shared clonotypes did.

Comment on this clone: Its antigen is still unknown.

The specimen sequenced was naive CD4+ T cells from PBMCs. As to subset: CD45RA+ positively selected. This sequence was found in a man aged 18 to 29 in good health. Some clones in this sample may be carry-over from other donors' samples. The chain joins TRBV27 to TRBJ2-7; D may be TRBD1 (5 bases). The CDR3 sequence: CASRGVGYEQYF. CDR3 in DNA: TGTGCCAGCAGAGGGGTGGGATACGAGCAGTACTTC.